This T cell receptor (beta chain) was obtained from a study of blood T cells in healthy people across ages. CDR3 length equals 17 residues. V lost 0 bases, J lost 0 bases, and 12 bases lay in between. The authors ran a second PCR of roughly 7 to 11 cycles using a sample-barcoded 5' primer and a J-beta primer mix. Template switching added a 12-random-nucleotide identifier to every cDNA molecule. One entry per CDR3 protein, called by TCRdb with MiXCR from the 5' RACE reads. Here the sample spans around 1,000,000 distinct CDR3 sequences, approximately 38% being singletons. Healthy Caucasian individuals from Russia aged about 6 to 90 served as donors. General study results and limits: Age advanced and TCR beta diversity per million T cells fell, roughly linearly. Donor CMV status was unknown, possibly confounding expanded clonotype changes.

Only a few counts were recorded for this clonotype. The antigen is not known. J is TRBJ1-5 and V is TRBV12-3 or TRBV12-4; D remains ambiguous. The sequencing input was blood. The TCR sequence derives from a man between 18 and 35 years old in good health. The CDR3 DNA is TGTGCCAGCAGTTTAGCCCCACCTGCTTTTAGCAATCAGCCCCAGCATTTT. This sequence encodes CASSLAPPAFSNQPQHF.